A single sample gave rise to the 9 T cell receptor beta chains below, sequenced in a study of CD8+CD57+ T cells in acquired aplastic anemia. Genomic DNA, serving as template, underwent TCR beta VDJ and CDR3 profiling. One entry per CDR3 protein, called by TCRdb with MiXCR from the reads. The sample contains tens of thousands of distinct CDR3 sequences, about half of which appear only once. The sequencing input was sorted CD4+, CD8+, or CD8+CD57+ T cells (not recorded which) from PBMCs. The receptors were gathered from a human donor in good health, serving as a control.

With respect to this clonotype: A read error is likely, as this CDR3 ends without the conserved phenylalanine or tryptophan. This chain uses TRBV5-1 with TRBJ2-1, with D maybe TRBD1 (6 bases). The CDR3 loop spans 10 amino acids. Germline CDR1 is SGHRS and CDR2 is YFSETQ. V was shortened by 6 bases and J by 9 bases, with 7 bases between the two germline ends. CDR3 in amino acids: CASTGVEQFL. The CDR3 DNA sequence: TGCGCCAGCACAGGGGTTGAGCAGTTCCTC.

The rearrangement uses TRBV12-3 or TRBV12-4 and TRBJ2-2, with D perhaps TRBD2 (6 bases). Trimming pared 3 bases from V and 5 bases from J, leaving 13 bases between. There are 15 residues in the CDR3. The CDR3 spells CASSLVPGLTGELFF. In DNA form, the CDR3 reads TGTGCCAGCAGTTTGGTACCGGGACTGACCGGGGAGCTGTTTTTT.

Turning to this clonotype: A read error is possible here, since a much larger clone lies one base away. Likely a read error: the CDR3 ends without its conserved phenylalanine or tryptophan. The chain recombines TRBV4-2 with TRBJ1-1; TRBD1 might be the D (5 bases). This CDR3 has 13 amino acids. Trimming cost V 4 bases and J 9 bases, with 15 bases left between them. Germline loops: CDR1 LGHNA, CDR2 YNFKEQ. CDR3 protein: CASSRGGGLKAFL. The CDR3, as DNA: TGTGCCAGCAGCCGAGGCGGGGGACTGAAAGCTTTCCTT.

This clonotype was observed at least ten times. CDR3 sequence: CASSPGTDSYNEQFF. In nucleotides, the CDR3 is TGTGCCAGCAGCCCCGGGACAGACAGCTACAATGAGCAGTTCTTC. The V and J genes are TRBV12-3 or TRBV12-4 and TRBJ2-1, with 7 bases matching TRBD1. With 6 bases clipped from V and 3 bases from J, the junction kept 8 bases outside the gene matches. This CDR3 is built from 15 residues.

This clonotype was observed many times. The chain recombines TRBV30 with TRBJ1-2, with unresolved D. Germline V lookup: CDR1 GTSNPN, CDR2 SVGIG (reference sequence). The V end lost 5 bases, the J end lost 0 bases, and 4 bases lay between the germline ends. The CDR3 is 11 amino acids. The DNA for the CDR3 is TGTGCCTGGGCCGCTAACTATGGCTACACCTTC. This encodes CAWAANYGYTF.

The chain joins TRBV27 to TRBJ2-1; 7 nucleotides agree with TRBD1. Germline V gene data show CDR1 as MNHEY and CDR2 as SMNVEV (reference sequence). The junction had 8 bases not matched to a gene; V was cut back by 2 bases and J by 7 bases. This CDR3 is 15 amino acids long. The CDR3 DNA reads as TGTGCCAGCAGTTTAAGGGCAGGGGGTAAGAATGAGCAGTTCTTC. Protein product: CASSLRAGGKNEQFF.

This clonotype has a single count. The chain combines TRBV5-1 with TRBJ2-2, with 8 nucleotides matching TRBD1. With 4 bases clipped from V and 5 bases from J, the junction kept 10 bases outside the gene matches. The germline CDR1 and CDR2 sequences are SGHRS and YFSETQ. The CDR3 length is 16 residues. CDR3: CASSEPVRGQTGELFF. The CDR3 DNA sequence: TGCGCCAGCAGCGAACCTGTCAGGGGGCAAACCGGGGAGCTGTTTTTT.

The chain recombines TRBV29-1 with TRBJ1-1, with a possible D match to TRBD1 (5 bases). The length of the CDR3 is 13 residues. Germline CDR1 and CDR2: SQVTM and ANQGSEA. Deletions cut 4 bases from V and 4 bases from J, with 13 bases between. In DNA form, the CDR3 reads TGCAGCGTTGTGAGGGGCGAGGGCACTGAAGCTTTCTTT. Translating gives CSVVRGEGTEAFF.

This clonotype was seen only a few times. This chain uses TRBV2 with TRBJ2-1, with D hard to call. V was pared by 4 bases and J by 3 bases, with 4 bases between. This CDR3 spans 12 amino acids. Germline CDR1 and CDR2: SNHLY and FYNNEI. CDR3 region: CASSGDYNEQFF. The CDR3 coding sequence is TGTGCCAGCAGTGGCGACTACAATGAGCAGTTCTTC.